A single sample is the source of the 15 T cell receptor beta chains below, sequenced in a study of T-cell memory formation after mild COVID-19. In TCRdb, the 5' RACE reads were re-called with MiXCR into one record per CDR3 protein. The sample has approximately 500,000 distinct CDR3 sequences, approximately 25% seen once. The specimen was PBMCs or a T cell subset sorted from them (not recorded which). These receptors originate from an adult woman who had mild COVID-19 (a few samples of this study predate the infection). Cell type and time point are not known.

The rearrangement links TRBV7-2 to TRBJ1-6; no firm D call. This CDR3 contains 10 residues. Germline CDR1 and CDR2: SGHTA and FQGNSA. The V end lost 6 bases, the J end lost 12 bases, and 6 bases lay between the germline ends. In DNA, the CDR3 is TGTGCCAGCAGAAATGGACCCCTCCACTTT. Amino acid sequence: CASRNGPLHF.

A few counts support this clonotype. The chain couples TRBV12-3 or TRBV12-4 to TRBJ2-3, with D uncertain. V dropped 7 bases and J dropped 4 bases, with 12 bases sitting between them. This CDR3 is 13 amino acids long. The CDR3 protein is CASTHMFPDTQYF. The CDR3 bases are TGTGCCAGCACCCACATGTTCCCAGATACGCAGTATTTT.

This clonotype was counted between two and nine times. This chain joins TRBV5-1 and TRBJ2-7; 9 bases fit TRBD1. Germline V gene sequence: CDR1 SGHRS, CDR2 YFSETQ. CDR3 length: 15 amino acids. Trimming removed 4 bases from V and 0 bases from J; junction bases left unmatched: 5. Written as DNA, the CDR3 is TGCGCCAGCAGCCTGGGGGACAGGGACTCCTACGAGCAGTACTTC. Encoded protein: CASSLGDRDSYEQYF.

In its sample, this clonotype was seen a few times. The chain couples TRBV12-3 or TRBV12-4 to TRBJ2-4, with a tentative D call TRBD1 (6 bases). Trimming stripped 6 bases from V and 11 bases from J, with 11 bases between. The CDR3 covers 11 residues. CDR3 in DNA: TGTGCCAGCAGCCCCGGGACACTTCAGTACTTC. Amino acids: CASSPGTLQYF.

V gene TRBV10-3 combines with J gene TRBJ2-7, with D maybe TRBD1 (5 bases). Trimming cost V 0 bases and J 6 bases, with 12 bases left between them. The CDR3 spans 14 residues. Looked up from germline, CDR1 is ENHRY and CDR2 is SYGVKD. The chain's CDR3 is CAISESGQGGEQYF. The CDR3 DNA reads as TGTGCCATCAGTGAGTCGGGTCAGGGTGGCGAGCAGTACTTC.

The rearrangement links TRBV24-1 to TRBJ2-3; perhaps TRBD2 as D (6 bases). Trimming took off 4 bases at V and 5 bases at J, with 21 bases between the two ends. Germline V lookup: CDR1 KGHDR, CDR2 SFDVKD. The CDR3 covers 17 residues. The CDR3 protein is CATSETPWRGGRDTQYF. CDR3 nucleotides: TGTGCCACCAGTGAAACTCCTTGGCGGGGCGGGCGAGATACGCAGTATTTT.

V usage is TRBV30 and J usage is TRBJ2-1; D unresolved. The V and J ends lost 1 base and 3 bases respectively, with 1 base between them. CDR3 length equals 11 residues. Germline values: CDR1 GTSNPN, CDR2 SVGIG (reference sequence). The CDR3 loop reads CAWSDYNEQFF. The CDR3, as DNA: TGTGCCTGGAGTGACTACAATGAGCAGTTCTTC.

The genes are TRBV5-1 and TRBJ1-1; a weak D match, TRBD1 (5 bases). V lost 7 bases and J 5 bases, leaving 15 bases between the germline ends. Germline-derived CDR1 and CDR2 are SGHRS and YFSETQ. This CDR3 has 13 residues. The DNA for the CDR3 is TGCGCCAGCGGGGAACCGGGGGGGACTGAAGCTTTCTTT. Protein sequence: CASGEPGGTEAFF.

The sample holds a few counts of this clonotype. The V and J genes are TRBV7-2 and TRBJ1-3, with TRBD1 identical over 7 bases. The CDR3 totals 16 residues. Germline assignment: CDR1 SGHTA and CDR2 FQGNSA. V lost 0 bases and J lost 2; bases outside the gene matches: 4. DNA for the CDR3: TGTGCCAGCAGCTTAGCAGGGGGCGCCGCTGGAAACACCATATATTTT. Protein product: CASSLAGGAAGNTIYF.

This clonotype was observed a handful of times. The gene calls are TRBV12-3 or TRBV12-4 and TRBJ2-7; TRBD2 matches 7 bases. CDR3 length equals 13 residues. V shed 7 bases, J shed 6 bases, and the junction held 9 bases outside the gene matches. The CDR3 is CASMWTSRSEQYF. In nucleotides, the CDR3 is TGTGCCAGCATGTGGACTAGTCGGTCCGAGCAGTACTTC.

There are a few counts of this clonotype. This sequence joins TRBV29-1 and TRBJ2-3; D gene unclear. V was clipped by 4 bases and J by 1 base, with 6 bases between them. The CDR3 is made up of 12 amino acids. From germline, CDR1 is SQVTM and CDR2 ANQGSEA. CDR3 amino acids: CSVGRGTDTQYF. The CDR3 DNA reads as TGCAGCGTTGGTAGGGGCACAGATACGCAGTATTTT.

The chain has TRBV20-1 and TRBJ2-7; TRBD1 agrees at 7 bases. This CDR3 comprises 14 residues. Germline V gene lookup returns CDR1 DFQATT and CDR2 SNEGSKA (reference sequence). J gave up 3 bases and V 5 bases, and 10 bases lay outside the gene matches. The CDR3, as DNA: TGCAGTGCTCAGACCACGGGACAGAACTACGAGCAGTACTTC. This sequence encodes CSAQTTGQNYEQYF.

The chain combines TRBV12-3 or TRBV12-4 with TRBJ2-1; D may be TRBD2 (5 bases). This CDR3 has 12 residues. V dropped 6 bases and J dropped 10 bases, with 13 bases sitting between them. The CDR3 nucleotides are TGTGCCAGCAGACCATCGATAGCGGAGCAGTTCTTC. Translated: CASRPSIAEQFF.

This clonotype has a handful of counts. The chain employs TRBV11-2 and TRBJ1-5; D possibly corresponds to TRBD1 (5 bases). The CDR3 has 14 amino acids. Per germline, CDR1 SGHAT and CDR2 FQNNGV. V dropped 1 base and J dropped 6 bases, with 10 bases sitting between them. In DNA form, the CDR3 reads TGTGCCAGCAGCTTAGCCGGTGGGACTCAGCCCCAGCATTTT. Amino acid sequence: CASSLAGGTQPQHF.

This clonotype appeared a few times. The chain is built from TRBV5-1 and TRBJ2-1; D is perhaps TRBD2 (6 bases). The CDR3 sequence is 11 residues long. Germline V gene lookup returns CDR1 SGHRS and CDR2 YFSETQ. The V and J ends lost 8 bases and 5 bases respectively, with 8 bases between them. The CDR3 reads CARTGDNEQFF. The CDR3 nucleotides read TGCGCCAGGACGGGGGACAATGAGCAGTTCTTC.